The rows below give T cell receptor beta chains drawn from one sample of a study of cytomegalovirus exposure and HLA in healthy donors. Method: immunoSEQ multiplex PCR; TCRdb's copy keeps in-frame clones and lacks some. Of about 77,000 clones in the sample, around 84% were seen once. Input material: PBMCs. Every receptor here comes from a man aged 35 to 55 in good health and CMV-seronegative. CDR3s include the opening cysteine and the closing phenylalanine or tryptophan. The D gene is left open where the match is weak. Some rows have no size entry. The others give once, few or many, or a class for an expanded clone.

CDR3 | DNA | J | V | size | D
CSTETGGAYNEQFF | TGCAGCACTGAAACAGGGGGCGCCTACAATGAGCAGTTCTTC | TRBJ2-1 | TRBV29-1 | NA | TRBD1
CASSLGQVFYGYTF | TGTGCCAGCAGTTTGGGACAGGTTTTCTATGGCTACACCTTC | TRBJ1-2 | TRBV28 | NA | TRBD1
CASSLAGTGYGYTF | TGCGCCAGCAGCTTGGCTGGGACTGGCTATGGCTACACCTTC | TRBJ1-2 | TRBV5-1 | NA | NA
CASSGDGQYF | TGTGCCAGCAGTGGAGACGGGCAGTACTTC | TRBJ2-5 | TRBV2 | NA | NA
CASSGLYREQYF | TGCGCCAGTTCAGGACTATATCGCGAGCAGTACTTC | TRBJ2-7 | TRBV5-1 | NA | NA
CASSLRTGMNTEAFF | TGTGCCAGTAGCCTAAGGACAGGAATGAACACTGAAGCTTTCTTT | TRBJ1-1 | TRBV19 | NA | TRBD1
CASSSQSAGGADTQYF | TGTGCCAGCTCATCACAGTCGGCGGGAGGGGCAGATACGCAGTATTTT | TRBJ2-3 | TRBV18 | NA | TRBD2
CAISGSGERVTDTQYF | TGTGCCATCAGTGGCAGTGGGGAGAGGGTAACAGATACGCAGTATTTT | TRBJ2-3 | TRBV10-3 | NA | NA
CASSLGPNTEAFF | TGTGCCAGCAGCTTGGGGCCGAACACTGAAGCTTTCTTT | TRBJ1-1 | TRBV5-6 | NA | NA
CASSERRIHGYTF | TGTGCCAGCAGCGAGAGGCGAATACATGGCTACACCTTC | TRBJ1-2 | TRBV11-2 | NA | NA
CASAGAYEQYF | TGTGCCAGCGCGGGAGCCTACGAGCAGTACTTC | TRBJ2-7 | TRBV28 | NA | TRBD2
CASTRGAGEVEQFF | TGTGCCAGTACCAGAGGAGCGGGAGAGGTTGAGCAGTTCTTC | TRBJ2-1 | TRBV19 | once | TRBD2
CASSQQGADEKLFF | TGTGCCAGCAGTCAACAGGGGGCGGATGAAAAACTGTTTTTT | TRBJ1-4 | TRBV28 | NA | TRBD1
CASRDRAHSSYEQYF | TGCGCCAGCAGGGACAGGGCCCATTCCTCCTACGAGCAGTACTTC | TRBJ2-7 | TRBV4-1 | NA | TRBD1
CASSAWGSLNTEAFF | TGCGCCAGCAGCGCTTGGGGCAGCCTGAACACTGAAGCTTTCTTT | TRBJ1-1 | TRBV5-1 | NA | NA
CASSSTRLATYEQYF | TGTGCCAGCAGCTCCACACGACTAGCTACCTACGAGCAGTACTTC | TRBJ2-7 | TRBV7-9 | NA | TRBD2
CATSERGGGLGPQHF | TGTGCCACCAGCGAAAGAGGCGGGGGATTAGGGCCCCAGCATTTT | TRBJ1-5 | TRBV15 | NA | NA
CASSPTSTGSNQPQHF | TGTGCCAGCTCACCCACCTCGACGGGGAGCAATCAGCCCCAGCATTTT | TRBJ1-5 | TRBV18 | NA | NA
CASSWTQGNEKLFF | TGTGCCAGCAGCTGGACACAGGGGAATGAAAAACTGTTTTTT | TRBJ1-4 | TRBV11-2 | NA | TRBD1
CATSGRGREQFF | TGTGCCACCAGCGGCAGGGGGCGGGAGCAGTTCTTC | TRBJ2-1 | TRBV15 | NA | TRBD1
CASSLIRQGIGEQYF | TGTGCCAGCAGTTTGATACGGCAGGGGATCGGCGAGCAGTACTTC | TRBJ2-7 | TRBV28 | NA | NA
CASTTGAGGNTGELFF | TGTGCCAGCACCACAGGAGCAGGCGGGAACACCGGGGAGCTGTTTTTT | TRBJ2-2 | TRBV5-4 | NA | NA
CASSILAGGFNEQFF | TGTGCCAGTAGTATACTAGCGGGAGGTTTTAATGAGCAGTTCTTC | TRBJ2-1 | TRBV19 | NA | TRBD2
CASSLTLAGGFKDEQFF | TGTGCCAGCAGTCTAACCCTCGCGGGAGGGTTTAAGGATGAGCAGTTCTTC | TRBJ2-1 | TRBV28 | NA | TRBD2
CASSLGGVGKNIQYF | TGTGCCAGCAGCTTAGGCGGGGTTGGCAAAAACATTCAGTACTTC | TRBJ2-4 | TRBV7-9 | medium-sized | NA
CASSESGAVSYNEQFF | TGTGCCAGCAGTGAAAGCGGAGCCGTCTCCTACAATGAGCAGTTCTTC | TRBJ2-1 | TRBV2 | NA | NA
CASSLKSPNTEAFF | TGTGCCAGCAGCTTAAAGAGCCCGAACACTGAAGCTTTCTTT | TRBJ1-1 | TRBV11-2 | NA | NA
CASSPPKDTGQGQPQHF | TGTGCCAGCAGCCCTCCTAAGGACACCGGGCAGGGTCAGCCCCAGCATTTT | TRBJ1-5 | TRBV28 | NA | NA
CASSLGGINEKLFF | TGTGCCAGCAGTTTAGGGGGGATTAATGAAAAACTGTTTTTT | TRBJ1-4 | TRBV28 | few | NA
CASSWTVEEAFF | TGTGCCAGCAGCTGGACAGTGGAGGAAGCTTTCTTT | TRBJ1-1 | TRBV6-6 | NA | NA
CAWSPRSGRPSSYNEQFF | TGTGCCTGGAGTCCACGGTCCGGGAGGCCGAGCTCCTACAATGAGCAGTTCTTC | TRBJ2-1 | TRBV30 | NA | TRBD2
CASSANDRAESYNEQFF | TGTGCCAGCAGCGCCAACGACAGGGCCGAATCCTACAATGAGCAGTTCTTC | TRBJ2-1 | TRBV9 | NA | TRBD1
CASSLSAPRYEQYF | TGTGCCAGCAGTTTATCCGCCCCTAGGTACGAGCAGTACTTC | TRBJ2-7 | TRBV27 | NA | NA
CASSQGTGHRDTEAFF | TGTGCCAGCAGTCAAGGGACAGGGCATAGGGACACTGAAGCTTTCTTT | TRBJ1-1 | TRBV6-1 | NA | TRBD1
CASSENRGFTGELFF | TGCGCCAGCAGTGAGAACAGGGGATTTACCGGGGAGCTGTTTTTT | TRBJ2-2 | TRBV10-1 | NA | TRBD1
CAWSDLGQGAGELFF | TGTGCCTGGAGTGACCTGGGACAGGGGGCCGGGGAGCTGTTTTTT | TRBJ2-2 | TRBV30 | NA | TRBD1
CASSQGGLTHNEQFF | TGCGCCAGCAGCCAAGGGGGACTAACCCACAATGAGCAGTTCTTC | TRBJ2-1 | TRBV4-3 | NA | TRBD2
CASSLYNSYEQYF | TGTGCCAGCAGTTTATATAACAGCTACGAGCAGTACTTC | TRBJ2-7 | TRBV27 | NA | NA
CASSGGLAGVDGKNIQYF | TGTGCCAGCAGCGGGGGACTAGCGGGAGTTGATGGCAAAAACATTCAGTACTTC | TRBJ2-4 | TRBV5-4 | NA | TRBD2
CASSDPGRRASTDTQYF | TGTGCCAGCAGTGATCCCGGGAGACGGGCCAGCACAGATACGCAGTATTTT | TRBJ2-3 | TRBV6-1 | once | NA
CASSLTGGIGETQYF | TGTGCCAGCAGCTTAACCGGCGGGATAGGAGAGACCCAGTACTTC | TRBJ2-5 | TRBV7-2 | NA | NA
CASSPRTEAFF | TGTGCCAGCTCCCCCCGGACAGAAGCTTTCTTT | TRBJ1-1 | TRBV18 | few | NA
CASSSSGTSGSSARNEQFF | TGTGCCAGCAGCTCCTCCGGGACTAGCGGGAGCTCTGCCCGCAATGAGCAGTTCTTC | TRBJ2-1 | TRBV7-8 | NA | TRBD2
CASSLEGTDPSFILNTGELFF | TGTGCCAGCAGTTTGGAGGGAACGGACCCTTCCTTTATTCTGAACACCGGGGAGCTGTTTTTT | TRBJ2-2 | TRBV27 | few | NA
CAISFGEGLPPAQYF | TGTGCCATCAGCTTTGGCGAGGGCCTCCCTCCGGCGCAGTACTTC | TRBJ2-7 | TRBV10-3 | NA | NA
CASCPGLAYNEQFF | TGTGCCAGCTGTCCGGGACTAGCGTACAATGAGCAGTTCTTC | TRBJ2-1 | TRBV12-1 | NA | NA